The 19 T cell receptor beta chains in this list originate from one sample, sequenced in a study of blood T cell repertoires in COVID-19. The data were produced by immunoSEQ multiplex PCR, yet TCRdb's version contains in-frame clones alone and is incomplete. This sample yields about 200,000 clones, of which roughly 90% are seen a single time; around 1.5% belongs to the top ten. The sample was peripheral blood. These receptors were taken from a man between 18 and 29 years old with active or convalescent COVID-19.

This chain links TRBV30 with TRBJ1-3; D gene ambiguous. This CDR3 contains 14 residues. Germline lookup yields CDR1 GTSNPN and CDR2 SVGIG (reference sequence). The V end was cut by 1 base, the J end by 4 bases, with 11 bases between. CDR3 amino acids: CAWSGSGIGNTIYF. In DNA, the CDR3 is TGTGCCTGGAGTGGGTCGGGGATAGGAAACACCATATATTTT.

CDR3 nucleotides: TGTGCCAGCGGAAGCGGTTTCTACGAGCAGTACTTC. Translation gives CASGSGFYEQYF. This sequence joins TRBV3-1 (or the pseudogene TRBV3-2) and TRBJ2-7, with D possibly matching TRBD2 (5 bases). This CDR3 spans 12 amino acids. Germline-derived CDR1 and CDR2 are LGHDT and YNNKEL (reference sequence). V was clipped by 8 bases and J by 3 bases, with 11 bases between them.

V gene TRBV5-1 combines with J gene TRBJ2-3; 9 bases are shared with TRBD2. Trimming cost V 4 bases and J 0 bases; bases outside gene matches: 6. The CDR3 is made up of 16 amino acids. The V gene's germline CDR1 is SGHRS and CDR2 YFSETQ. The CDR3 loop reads CASSRRAGGSTDTQYF. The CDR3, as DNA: TGCGCCAGCAGCAGGAGAGCGGGGGGAAGCACAGATACGCAGTATTTT.

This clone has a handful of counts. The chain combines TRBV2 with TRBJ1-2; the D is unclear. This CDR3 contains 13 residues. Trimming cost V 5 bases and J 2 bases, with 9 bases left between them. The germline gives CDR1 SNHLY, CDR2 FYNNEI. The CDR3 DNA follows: TGTGCCAGCAGTTACAAGGAGAACTATGGCTACACCTTC. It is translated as CASSYKENYGYTF.

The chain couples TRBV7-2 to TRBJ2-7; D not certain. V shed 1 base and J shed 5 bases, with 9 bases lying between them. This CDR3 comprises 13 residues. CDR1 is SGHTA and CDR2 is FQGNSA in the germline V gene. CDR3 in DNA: TGTGCCAGCAGCTTAGTCAGTACCCACGAGCAGTACTTC. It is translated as CASSLVSTHEQYF.

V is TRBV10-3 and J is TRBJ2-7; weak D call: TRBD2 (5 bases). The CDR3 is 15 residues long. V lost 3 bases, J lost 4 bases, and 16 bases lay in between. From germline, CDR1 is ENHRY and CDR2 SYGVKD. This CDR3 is CAISDSAAAHYEQYF. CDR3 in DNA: TGTGCCATCAGTGATTCGGCAGCGGCCCATTACGAGCAGTACTTC.

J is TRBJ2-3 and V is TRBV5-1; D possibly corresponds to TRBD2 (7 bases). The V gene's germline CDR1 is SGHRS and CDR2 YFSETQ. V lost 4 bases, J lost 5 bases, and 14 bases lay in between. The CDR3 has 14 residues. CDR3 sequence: CASSPGGGEDTQYF. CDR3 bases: TGCGCCAGCAGCCCCGGCGGGGGCGAAGATACGCAGTATTTT.

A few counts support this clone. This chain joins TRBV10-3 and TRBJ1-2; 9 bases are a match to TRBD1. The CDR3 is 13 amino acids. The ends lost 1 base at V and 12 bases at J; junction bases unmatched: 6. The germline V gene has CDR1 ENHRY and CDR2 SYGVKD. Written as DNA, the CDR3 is TGTGCCATCAGTGAGTTAGGGACAGGGACGGACACCTTC. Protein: CAISELGTGTDTF.

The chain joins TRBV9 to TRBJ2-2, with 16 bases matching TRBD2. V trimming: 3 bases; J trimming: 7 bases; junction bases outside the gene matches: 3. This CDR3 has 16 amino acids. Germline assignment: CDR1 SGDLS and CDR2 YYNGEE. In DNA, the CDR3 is TGTGCCAGCAGCGCGGGACTAGCGGGAGGGCACGGGGAGCTGTTTTTT. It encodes CASSAGLAGGHGELFF.

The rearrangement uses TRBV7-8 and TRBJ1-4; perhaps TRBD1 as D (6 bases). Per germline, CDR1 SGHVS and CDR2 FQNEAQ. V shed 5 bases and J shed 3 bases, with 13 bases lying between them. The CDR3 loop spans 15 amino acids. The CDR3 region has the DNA TGTGCCAGCAGCGTCCGGGACATACCTAATGAAAAACTGTTTTTT. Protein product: CASSVRDIPNEKLFF.

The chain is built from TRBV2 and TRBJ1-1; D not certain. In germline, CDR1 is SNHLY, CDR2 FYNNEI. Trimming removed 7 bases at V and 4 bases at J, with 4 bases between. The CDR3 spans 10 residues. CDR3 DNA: TGTGCCAGCACCCGCACTGAAGCTTTCTTT. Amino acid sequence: CASTRTEAFF.

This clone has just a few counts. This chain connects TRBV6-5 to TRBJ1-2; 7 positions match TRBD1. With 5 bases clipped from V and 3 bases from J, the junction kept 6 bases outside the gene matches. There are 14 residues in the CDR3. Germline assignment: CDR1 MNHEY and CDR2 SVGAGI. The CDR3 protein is CASSRQGPHYGYTF. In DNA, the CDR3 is TGTGCCAGCAGTCGACAGGGACCCCACTATGGCTACACCTTC.

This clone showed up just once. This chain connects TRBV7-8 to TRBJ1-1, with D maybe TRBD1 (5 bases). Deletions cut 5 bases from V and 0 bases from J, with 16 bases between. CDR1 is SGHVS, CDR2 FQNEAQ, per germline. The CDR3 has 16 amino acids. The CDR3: CASSETASNLNTEAFF. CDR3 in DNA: TGTGCCAGCAGCGAGACAGCCTCAAACTTGAACACTGAAGCTTTCTTT.

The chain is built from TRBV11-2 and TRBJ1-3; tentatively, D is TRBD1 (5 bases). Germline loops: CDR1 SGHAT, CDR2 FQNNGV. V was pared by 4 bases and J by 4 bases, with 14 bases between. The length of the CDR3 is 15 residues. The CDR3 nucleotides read TGTGCCAGCAGCTACGGGCGGGGCTCCGGAAACACCATATATTTT. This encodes CASSYGRGSGNTIYF. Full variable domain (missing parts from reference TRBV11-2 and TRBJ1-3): EAGVAQSPRYKIIEKRQSVAFWCNPISGHATLYWYQQILGQGPKLLIQFQNNGVVDDSQLPKDRFSAERLKGVDSTLKIQPAKLEDSAVYLCASSYGRGSGNTIYFGEGSWLTVV.

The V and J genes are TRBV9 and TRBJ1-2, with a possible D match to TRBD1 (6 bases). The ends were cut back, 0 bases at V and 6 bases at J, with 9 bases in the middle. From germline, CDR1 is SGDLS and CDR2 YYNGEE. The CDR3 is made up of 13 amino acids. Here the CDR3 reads CASSVGHRDGYTF. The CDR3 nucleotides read TGTGCCAGCAGCGTAGGTCACAGGGATGGCTACACCTTC.

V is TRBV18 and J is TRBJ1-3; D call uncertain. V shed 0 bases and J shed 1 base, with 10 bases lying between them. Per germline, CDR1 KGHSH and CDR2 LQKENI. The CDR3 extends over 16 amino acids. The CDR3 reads CASSPPALRSGNTIYF. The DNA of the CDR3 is TGTGCCAGCTCACCACCGGCGCTGAGGTCTGGAAACACCATATATTTT.

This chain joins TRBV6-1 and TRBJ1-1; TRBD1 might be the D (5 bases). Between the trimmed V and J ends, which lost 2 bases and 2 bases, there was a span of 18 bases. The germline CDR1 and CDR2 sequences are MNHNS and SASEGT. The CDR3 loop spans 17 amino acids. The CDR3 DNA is TGTGCCAGCAGTGAAATTTGGGGCAATGTCGGTAACACTGAAGCTTTCTTT. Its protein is CASSEIWGNVGNTEAFF.

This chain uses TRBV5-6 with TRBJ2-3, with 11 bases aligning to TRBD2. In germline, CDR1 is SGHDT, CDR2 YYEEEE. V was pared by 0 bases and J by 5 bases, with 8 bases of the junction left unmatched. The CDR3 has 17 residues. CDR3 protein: CASSLVGSGRAIDTQYF. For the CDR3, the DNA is TGTGCCAGCAGCTTGGTTGGTAGCGGGAGGGCCATAGATACGCAGTATTTT.

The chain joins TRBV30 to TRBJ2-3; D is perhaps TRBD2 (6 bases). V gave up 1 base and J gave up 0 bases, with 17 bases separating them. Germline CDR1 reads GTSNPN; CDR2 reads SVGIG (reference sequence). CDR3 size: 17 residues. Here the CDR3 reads CAWSALGRFSSTDTQYF. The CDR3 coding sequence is TGTGCCTGGAGTGCGCTAGGGAGGTTCTCTAGCACAGATACGCAGTATTTT.